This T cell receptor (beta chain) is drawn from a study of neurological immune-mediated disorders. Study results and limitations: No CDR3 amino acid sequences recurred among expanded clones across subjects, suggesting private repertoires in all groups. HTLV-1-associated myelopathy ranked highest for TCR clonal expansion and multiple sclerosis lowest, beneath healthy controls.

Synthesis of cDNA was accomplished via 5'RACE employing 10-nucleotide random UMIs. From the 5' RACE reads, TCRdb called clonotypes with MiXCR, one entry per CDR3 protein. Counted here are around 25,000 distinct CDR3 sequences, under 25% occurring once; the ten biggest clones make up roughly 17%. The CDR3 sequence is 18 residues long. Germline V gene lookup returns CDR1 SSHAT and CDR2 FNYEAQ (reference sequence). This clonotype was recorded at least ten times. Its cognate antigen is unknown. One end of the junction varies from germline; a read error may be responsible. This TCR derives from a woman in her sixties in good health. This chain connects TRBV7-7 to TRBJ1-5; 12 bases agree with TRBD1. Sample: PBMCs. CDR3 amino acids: CASSFVGTGGNSNQPQHF. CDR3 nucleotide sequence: TGTGCTAGCAGCTTCGTTGGGACAGGGGGCAATAGCAATCAGCCCCAGCATTTT.